This note documents a single T cell receptor (beta chain) sequence. The antigen is not known. Germline values: CDR1 SEHNR, CDR2 FQNEAQ (reference sequence). The CDR3 length is 16 residues. Trimming pared 5 bases from V and 0 bases from J, leaving 11 bases between. This entry belongs to a study of OX40 agonist ivuxolimab in advanced cancers. Background on the study: Eligibility admitted prior anti-PD-1, anti-PD-L1 or anti-CTLA-4 therapy; about 40% had some. The study's findings and limits: Also present in some nonresponders was a low level of normalized T-cell clonal expansion. Among the lowest levels of clonal expansion were found in partial responders at 0.1-3.0 mg/kg. At 0.1 to 3.0 mg/kg and by week 6, clonal expansion occurred in CD4+ and CD8+ blood T cells.

Clones were sequenced by immunoSEQ multiplex PCR, and TCRdb holds only the in-frame ones, with some missing. The sample records 39,000 or so clones, 70% to 90% being singletons. The rearrangement joins TRBV7-9 to TRBJ2-6; D unclear. The sequence was collected from an adult with an advanced solid tumor such as melanoma, head and neck, liver or kidney cancer. Sequencing used CD4+ or CD8+ T cells sorted from blood, obtained in a trial of the OX40 agonist ivuxolimab. The CDR3 region is CASSLSTSSGANVLTF. In DNA form, the CDR3 reads TGTGCCAGCAGCCTATCCACCAGCTCTGGGGCCAACGTCCTGACTTTC.